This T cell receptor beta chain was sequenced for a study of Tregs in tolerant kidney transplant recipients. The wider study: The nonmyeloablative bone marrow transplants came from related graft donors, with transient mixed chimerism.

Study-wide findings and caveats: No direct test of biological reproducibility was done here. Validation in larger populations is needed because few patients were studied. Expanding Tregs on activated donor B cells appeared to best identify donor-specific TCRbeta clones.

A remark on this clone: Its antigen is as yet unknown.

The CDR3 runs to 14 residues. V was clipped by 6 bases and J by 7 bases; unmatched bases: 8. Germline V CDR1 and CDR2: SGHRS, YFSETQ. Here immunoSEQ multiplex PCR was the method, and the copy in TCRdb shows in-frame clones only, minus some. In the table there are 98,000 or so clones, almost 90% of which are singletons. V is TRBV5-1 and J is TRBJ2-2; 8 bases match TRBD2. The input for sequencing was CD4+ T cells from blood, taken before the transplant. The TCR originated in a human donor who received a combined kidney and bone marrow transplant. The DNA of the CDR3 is TGCGCCAGCACCATAAGCGGGAGCGTCGGGGAGCTGTTTTTT. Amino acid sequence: CASTISGSVGELFF.